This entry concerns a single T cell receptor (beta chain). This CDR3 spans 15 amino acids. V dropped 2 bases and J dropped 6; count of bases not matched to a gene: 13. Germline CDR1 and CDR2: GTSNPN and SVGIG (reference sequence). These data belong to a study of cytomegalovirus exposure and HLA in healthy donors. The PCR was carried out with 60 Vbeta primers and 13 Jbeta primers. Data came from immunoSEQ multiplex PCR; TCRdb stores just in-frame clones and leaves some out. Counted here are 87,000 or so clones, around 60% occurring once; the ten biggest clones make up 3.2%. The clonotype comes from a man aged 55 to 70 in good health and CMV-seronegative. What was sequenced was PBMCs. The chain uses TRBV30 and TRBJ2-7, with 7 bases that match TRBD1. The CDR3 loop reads CAWSSAGTVFGEQYF. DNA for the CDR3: TGTGCCTGGAGTTCAGCCGGGACAGTATTCGGCGAGCAGTACTTC.